Below are 2 T cell receptor beta chains sequenced from a single sample in a study of type 1 regulatory T cells. TCRdb fed the reads into MiXCR, producing one record per CDR3 protein. Of some 89,000 distinct CDR3 sequences in the sample, roughly 31% were seen once. Sequencing was performed on CD4+ T cells, either the whole sample or a sorted fraction (not recorded which). These receptors were taken from a human donor in good health.

V and J are TRBV7-2 and TRBJ2-3, with unresolved D. The CDR3 runs 13 residues. Trimming removed 3 bases at V and 0 bases at J, with 4 bases between. Per germline, CDR1 SGHTA and CDR2 FQGNSA. The CDR3, as DNA: TGTGCCAGCAGCTTCTTTAGCACAGATACGCAGTATTTT. It translates to CASSFFSTDTQYF.

The chain has TRBV27 and TRBJ2-5; 10 nucleotides match TRBD2. Losses at the gene ends were 7 bases for V and 9 bases for J; bases not matched to a gene: 11. The CDR3 runs 14 residues. Germline assignment: CDR1 MNHEY and CDR2 SMNVEV (reference sequence). The CDR3 here is CASTMTSGRSPQYF. The DNA for the CDR3 is TGTGCCAGCACCATGACTAGCGGGCGGTCCCCCCAGTACTTC.